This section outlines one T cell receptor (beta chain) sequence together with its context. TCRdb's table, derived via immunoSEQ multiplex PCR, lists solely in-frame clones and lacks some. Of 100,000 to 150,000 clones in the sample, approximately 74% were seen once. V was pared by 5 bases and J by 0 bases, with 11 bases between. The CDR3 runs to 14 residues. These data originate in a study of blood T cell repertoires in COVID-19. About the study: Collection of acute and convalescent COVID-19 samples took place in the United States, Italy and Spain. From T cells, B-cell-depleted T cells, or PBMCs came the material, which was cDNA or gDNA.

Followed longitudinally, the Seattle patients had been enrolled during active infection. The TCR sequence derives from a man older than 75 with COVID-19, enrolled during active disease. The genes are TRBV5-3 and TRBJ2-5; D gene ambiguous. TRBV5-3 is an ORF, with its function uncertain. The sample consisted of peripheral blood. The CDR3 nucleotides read TGTGCCAGAAGTCCTTTACAAAACCAAGAGACCCAGTACTTC. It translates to CARSPLQNQETQYF.